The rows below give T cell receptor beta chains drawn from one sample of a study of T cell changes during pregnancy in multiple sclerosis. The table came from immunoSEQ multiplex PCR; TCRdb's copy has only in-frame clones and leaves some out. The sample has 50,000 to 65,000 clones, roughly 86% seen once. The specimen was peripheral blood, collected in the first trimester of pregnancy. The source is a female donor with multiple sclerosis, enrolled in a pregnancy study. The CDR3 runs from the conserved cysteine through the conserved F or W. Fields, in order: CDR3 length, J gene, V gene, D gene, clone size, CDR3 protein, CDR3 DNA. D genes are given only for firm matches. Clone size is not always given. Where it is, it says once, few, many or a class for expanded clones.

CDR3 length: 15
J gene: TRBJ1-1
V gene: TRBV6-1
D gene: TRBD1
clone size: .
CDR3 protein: CASSEDYTGGTEAFF
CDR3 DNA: TGTGCCAGCAGTGAAGACTATACAGGGGGGACTGAAGCTTTCTTT

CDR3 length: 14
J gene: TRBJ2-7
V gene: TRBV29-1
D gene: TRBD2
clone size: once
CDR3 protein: CSVTGTSDYYEQYF
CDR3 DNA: TGCAGCGTTACTGGGACTAGCGACTACTACGAGCAGTACTTC

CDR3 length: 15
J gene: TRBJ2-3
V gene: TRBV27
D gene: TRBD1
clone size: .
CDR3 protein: CASSPGQGLTDTQYF
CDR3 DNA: TGTGCCAGCAGTCCAGGACAGGGTCTGACAGATACGCAGTATTTT

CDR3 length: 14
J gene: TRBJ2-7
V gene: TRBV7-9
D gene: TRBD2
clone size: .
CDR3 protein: CASSFPGLAYEQYF
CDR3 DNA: TGTGCCAGCAGTTTTCCGGGACTAGCGTACGAGCAGTACTTC

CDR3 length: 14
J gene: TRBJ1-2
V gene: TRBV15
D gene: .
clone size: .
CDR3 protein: CATSSVGTHYGYTF
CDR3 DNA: TGTGCCACCAGCTCGGTCGGGACACACTATGGCTACACCTTC

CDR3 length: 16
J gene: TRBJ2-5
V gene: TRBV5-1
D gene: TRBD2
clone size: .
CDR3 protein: CASSLALAGGQETQYF
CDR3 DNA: TGCGCCAGCAGCTTGGCTCTAGCGGGAGGTCAAGAGACCCAGTACTTC

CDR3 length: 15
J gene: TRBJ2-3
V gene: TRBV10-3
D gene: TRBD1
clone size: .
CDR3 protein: CAIRGQGRGTDTQYF
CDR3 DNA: TGTGCCATCAGGGGACAGGGAAGAGGCACAGATACGCAGTATTTT

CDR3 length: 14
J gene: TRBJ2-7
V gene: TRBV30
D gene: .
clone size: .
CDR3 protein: CAWSSAGWMTEQYF
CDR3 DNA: TGTGCCTGGAGTTCGGCAGGGTGGATGACCGAGCAGTACTTC

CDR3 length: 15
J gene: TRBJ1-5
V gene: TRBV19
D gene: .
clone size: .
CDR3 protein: CASSIVTGSNQPQHF
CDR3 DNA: TGTGCCAGTAGTATAGTAACCGGGAGCAATCAGCCCCAGCATTTT

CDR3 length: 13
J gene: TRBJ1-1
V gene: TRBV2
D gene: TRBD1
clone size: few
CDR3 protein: CASSVQGYTEAFF
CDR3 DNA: TGTGCCAGCAGCGTACAGGGGTACACTGAAGCTTTCTTT

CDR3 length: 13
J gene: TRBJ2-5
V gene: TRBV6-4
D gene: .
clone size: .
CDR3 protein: CASSDSSGVTQYF
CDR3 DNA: TGTGCCAGCAGTGACTCGTCGGGGGTAACCCAGTACTTC

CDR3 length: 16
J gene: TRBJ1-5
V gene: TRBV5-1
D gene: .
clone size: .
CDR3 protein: CASSPTGRVSNQPQHF
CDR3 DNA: TGCGCCAGCAGCCCCACAGGGCGGGTGAGCAATCAGCCCCAGCATTTT

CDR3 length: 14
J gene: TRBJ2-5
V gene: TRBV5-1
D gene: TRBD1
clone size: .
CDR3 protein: CASSLGTVQETQYF
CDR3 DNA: TGCGCCAGCAGCCTTGGGACAGTCCAAGAGACCCAGTACTTC

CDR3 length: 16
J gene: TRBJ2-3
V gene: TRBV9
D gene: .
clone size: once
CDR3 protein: CASSVGRVEDTDTQYF
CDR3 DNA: TGTGCCAGCAGCGTAGGGCGCGTGGAGGACACAGATACGCAGTATTTT

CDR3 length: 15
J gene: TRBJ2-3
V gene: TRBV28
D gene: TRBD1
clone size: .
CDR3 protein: CASTLGTGSTDTQYF
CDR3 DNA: TGTGCCAGCACACTCGGGACAGGGAGCACAGATACGCAGTATTTT

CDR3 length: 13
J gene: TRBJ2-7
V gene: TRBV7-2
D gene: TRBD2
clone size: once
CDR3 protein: CASSRDYSYEQYF
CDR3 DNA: TGTGCCAGCAGCCGGGACTATTCCTACGAGCAGTACTTC

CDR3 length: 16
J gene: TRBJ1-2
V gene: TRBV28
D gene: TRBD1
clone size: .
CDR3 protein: CASSHPTGPSHYGYTF
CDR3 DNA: TGTGCCAGCAGTCATCCGACAGGGCCGTCACACTATGGCTACACCTTC

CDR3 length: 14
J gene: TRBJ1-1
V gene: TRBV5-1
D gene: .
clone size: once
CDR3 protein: CASSLWVNADEAFF
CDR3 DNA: TGCGCCAGCAGCTTGTGGGTTAATGCGGATGAAGCTTTCTTT

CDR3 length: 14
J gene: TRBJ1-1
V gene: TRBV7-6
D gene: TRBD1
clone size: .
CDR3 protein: CASSLNTGGTEAFF
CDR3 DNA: TGTGCCAGCAGCCTAAATACAGGGGGCACTGAAGCTTTCTTT

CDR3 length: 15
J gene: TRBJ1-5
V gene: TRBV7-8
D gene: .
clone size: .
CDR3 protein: CASSPPGGYNQPQHF
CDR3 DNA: TGTGCCAGCAGCCCCCCTGGGGGGTACAATCAGCCCCAGCATTTT

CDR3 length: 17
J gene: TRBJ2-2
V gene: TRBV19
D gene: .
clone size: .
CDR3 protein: CASSIEGGEENTGELFF
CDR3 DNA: TGTGCCAGTAGTATTGAGGGCGGCGAAGAGAACACCGGGGAGCTGTTTTTT

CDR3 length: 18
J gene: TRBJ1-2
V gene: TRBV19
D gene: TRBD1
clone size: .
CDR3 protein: CASSTIKGDREGNYGYTF
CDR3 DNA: TGTGCCAGTAGTACCATTAAGGGGGACAGGGAAGGAAACTATGGCTACACCTTC

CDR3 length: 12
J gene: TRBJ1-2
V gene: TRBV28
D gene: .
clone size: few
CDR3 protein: CASRAARYGYTF
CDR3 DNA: TGTGCCAGCAGGGCTGCTAGGTATGGCTACACCTTC

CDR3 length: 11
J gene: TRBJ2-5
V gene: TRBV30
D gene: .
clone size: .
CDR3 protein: CAWSQRETQYF
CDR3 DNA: TGTGCCTGGAGTCAGCGGGAGACCCAGTACTTC

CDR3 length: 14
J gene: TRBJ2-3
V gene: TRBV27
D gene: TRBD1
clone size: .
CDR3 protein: CASSLDRSTDTQYF
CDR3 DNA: TGTGCCAGCAGTTTGGACAGGAGCACAGATACGCAGTATTTT

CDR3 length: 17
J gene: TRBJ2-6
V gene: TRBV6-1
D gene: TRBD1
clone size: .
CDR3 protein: CASSEGTGYSGANVLTF
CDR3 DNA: TGTGCCAGCAGTGAGGGGACAGGCTACTCTGGGGCCAACGTCCTGACTTTC

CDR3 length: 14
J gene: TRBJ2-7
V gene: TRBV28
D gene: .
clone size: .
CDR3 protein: CASTPDDRVYEQYF
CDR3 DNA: TGTGCCAGCACCCCAGACGACAGAGTTTACGAGCAGTACTTC

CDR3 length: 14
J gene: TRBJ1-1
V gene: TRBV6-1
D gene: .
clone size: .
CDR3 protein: CASSEVSVNTEAFF
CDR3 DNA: TGTGCCAGCAGTGAGGTTTCGGTGAACACTGAAGCTTTCTTT

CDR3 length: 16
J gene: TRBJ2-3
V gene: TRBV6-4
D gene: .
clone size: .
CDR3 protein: CASSESLAGHTDTQYF
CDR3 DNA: TGTGCCAGCAGTGAAAGTTTGGCGGGGCACACAGATACGCAGTATTTT

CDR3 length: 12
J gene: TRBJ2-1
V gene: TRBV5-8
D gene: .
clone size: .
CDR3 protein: CASSFYRDEQFF
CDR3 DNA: TGTGCCAGCAGCTTCTACAGGGACGAGCAGTTCTTC

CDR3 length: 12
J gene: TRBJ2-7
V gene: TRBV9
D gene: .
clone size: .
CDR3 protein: CASSPGFEEQYF
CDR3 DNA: TGTGCCAGCAGTCCAGGGTTTGAAGAGCAGTACTTC

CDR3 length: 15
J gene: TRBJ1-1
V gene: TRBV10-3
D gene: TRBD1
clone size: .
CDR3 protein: CAISESTGLNTEAFF
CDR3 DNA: TGTGCCATCAGTGAGTCGACAGGGCTCAACACTGAAGCTTTCTTT

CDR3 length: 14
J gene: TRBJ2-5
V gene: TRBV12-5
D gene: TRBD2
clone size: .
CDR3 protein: CASGLDGGQETQYF
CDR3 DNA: TGTGCTAGTGGTTTGGACGGGGGGCAAGAGACCCAGTACTTC

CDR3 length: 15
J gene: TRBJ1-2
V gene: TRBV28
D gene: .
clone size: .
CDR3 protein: CASTGGGASNYGYTF
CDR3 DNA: TGTGCCTCCACCGGGGGGGGCGCCTCTAACTATGGCTACACCTTC

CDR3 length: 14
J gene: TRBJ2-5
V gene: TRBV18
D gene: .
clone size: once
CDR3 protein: CASSPYRDQETQYF
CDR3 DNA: TGTGCCAGCTCACCCTACAGAGACCAAGAGACCCAGTACTTC

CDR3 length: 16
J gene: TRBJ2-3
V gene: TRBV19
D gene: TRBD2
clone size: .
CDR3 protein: CASSLTGTSGTDTQYF
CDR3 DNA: TGTGCCAGTAGTCTTACCGGGACTAGCGGCACAGATACGCAGTATTTT

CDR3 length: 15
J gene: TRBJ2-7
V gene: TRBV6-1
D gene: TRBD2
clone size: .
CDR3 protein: CASSEGTSGSYEQYF
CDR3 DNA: TGTGCCAGCAGTGAAGGGACTAGCGGCTCCTACGAGCAGTACTTC

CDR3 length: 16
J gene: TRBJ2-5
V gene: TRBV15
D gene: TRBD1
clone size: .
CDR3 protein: CATSRVGDRGQETQYF
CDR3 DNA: TGTGCCACCAGCAGAGTGGGAGACAGGGGGCAAGAGACCCAGTACTTC

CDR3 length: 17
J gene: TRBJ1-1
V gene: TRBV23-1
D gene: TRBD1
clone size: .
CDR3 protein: CASSQEDRGLKGTEAFF
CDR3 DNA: TGCGCCAGCAGTCAAGAGGACAGGGGGCTTAAGGGCACTGAAGCTTTCTTT

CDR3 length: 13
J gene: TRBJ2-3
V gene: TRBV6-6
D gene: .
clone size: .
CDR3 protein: CASSLGVSDTQYF
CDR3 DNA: TGTGCCAGCAGTTTGGGAGTTTCCGATACGCAGTATTTT

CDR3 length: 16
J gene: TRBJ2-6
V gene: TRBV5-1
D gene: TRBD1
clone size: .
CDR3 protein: CASSLTGVAGANVLTF
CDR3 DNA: TGCGCCAGCAGCCTTACAGGGGTGGCTGGGGCCAACGTCCTGACTTTC

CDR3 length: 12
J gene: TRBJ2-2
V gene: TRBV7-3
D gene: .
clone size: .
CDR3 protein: CASSPNTGELFF
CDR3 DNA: TGTGCCAGCAGCCCAAACACCGGGGAGCTGTTTTTT

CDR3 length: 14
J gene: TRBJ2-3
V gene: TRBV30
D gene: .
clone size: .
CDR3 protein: CAWSVQSSTDTQYF
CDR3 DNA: TGTGCCTGGAGTGTACAGTCTAGCACAGATACGCAGTATTTT

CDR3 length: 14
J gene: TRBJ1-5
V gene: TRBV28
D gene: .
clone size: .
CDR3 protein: CASSPGGGDQPQHF
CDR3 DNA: TGTGCCAGCAGCCCGGGGGGTGGTGATCAGCCCCAGCATTTT

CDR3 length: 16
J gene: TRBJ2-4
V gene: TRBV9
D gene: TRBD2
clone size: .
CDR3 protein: CASSVAAGGPENIQYF
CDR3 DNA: TGTGCCAGCAGCGTAGCGGCGGGAGGGCCCGAAAACATTCAGTACTTC

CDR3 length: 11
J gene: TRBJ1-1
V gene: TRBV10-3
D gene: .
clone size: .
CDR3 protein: CAISQDSRAFF
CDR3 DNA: TGTGCCATCAGTCAGGACAGTAGAGCTTTCTTT

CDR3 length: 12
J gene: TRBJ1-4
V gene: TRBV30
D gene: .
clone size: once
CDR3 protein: CAWKGPEEKLFF
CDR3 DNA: TGTGCCTGGAAGGGGCCGGAGGAAAAACTGTTTTTT

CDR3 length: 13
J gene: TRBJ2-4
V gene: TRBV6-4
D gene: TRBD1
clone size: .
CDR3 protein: CASSTGQGNIQYF
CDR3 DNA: TGTGCCAGCAGCACGGGACAGGGAAACATTCAGTACTTC

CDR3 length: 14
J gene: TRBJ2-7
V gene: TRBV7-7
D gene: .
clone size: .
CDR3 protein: CASSLGPGSYEQYF
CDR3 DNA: TGTGCTAGCAGCCTGGGGCCCGGGAGTTACGAGCAGTACTTC

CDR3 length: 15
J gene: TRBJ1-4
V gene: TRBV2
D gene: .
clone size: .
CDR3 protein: CASSENRENNEKLFF
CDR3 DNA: TGTGCCAGCAGTGAGAATAGGGAGAATAATGAAAAACTGTTTTTT

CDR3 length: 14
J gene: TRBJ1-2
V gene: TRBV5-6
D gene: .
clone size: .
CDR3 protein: CASSRGIGINGYTF
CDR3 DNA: TGTGCCAGCAGCAGAGGGATCGGTATAAATGGCTACACCTTC

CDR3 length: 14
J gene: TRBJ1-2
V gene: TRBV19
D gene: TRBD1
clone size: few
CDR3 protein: CASSPRTGPYGYTF
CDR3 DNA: TGTGCCAGTAGTCCCCGGACAGGGCCCTATGGCTACACCTTC

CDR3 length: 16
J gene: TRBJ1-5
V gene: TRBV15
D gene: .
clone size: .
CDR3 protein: CATSRDMRGNNQPQHF
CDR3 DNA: TGTGCCACCAGCAGAGATATGAGAGGTAACAATCAGCCCCAGCATTTT

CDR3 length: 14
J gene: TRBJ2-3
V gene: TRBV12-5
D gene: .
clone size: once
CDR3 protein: CASGPDRGTDTQYF
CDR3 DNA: TGTGCTAGTGGTCCGGACAGAGGCACAGATACGCAGTATTTT

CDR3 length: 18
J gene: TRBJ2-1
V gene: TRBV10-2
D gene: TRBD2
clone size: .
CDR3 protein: CASSESRGTSGSNGEQFF
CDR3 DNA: TGCGCCAGCAGTGAGTCCCGGGGAACTAGCGGGAGTAACGGTGAGCAGTTCTTC

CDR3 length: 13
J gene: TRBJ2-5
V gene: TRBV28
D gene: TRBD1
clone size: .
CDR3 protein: CASSQGVQETQYF
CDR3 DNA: TGTGCCAGCAGTCAGGGGGTACAAGAGACCCAGTACTTC

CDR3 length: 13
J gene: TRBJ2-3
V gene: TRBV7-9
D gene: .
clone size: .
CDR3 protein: CASTKGQADTQYF
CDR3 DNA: TGTGCCAGCACCAAAGGCCAGGCAGATACGCAGTATTTT